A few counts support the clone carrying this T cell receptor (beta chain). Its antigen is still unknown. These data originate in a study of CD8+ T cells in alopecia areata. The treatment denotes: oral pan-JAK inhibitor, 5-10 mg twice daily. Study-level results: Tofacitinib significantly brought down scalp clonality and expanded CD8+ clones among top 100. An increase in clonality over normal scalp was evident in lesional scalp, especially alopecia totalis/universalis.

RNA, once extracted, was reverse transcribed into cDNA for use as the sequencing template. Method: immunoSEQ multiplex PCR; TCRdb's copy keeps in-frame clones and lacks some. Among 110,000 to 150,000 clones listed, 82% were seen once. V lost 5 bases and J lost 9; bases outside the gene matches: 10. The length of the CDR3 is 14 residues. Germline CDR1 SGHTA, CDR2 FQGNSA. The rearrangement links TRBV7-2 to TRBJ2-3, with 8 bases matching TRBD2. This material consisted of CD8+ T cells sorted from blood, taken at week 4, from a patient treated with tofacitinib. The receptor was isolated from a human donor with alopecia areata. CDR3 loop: CASSPSGPTGTQYF. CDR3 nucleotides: TGTGCCAGCAGCCCTAGCGGGCCCACAGGCACGCAGTATTTT. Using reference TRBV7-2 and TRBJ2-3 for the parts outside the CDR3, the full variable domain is GAGVSQSPSNKVTEKGKDVELRCDPISGHTALYWYRQSLGQGLEFLIYFQGNSAPDKSGLPSDRFSAERTGGSVSTLTIQRTQQEDSAVYLCASSPSGPTGTQYFGPGTRLTVL.